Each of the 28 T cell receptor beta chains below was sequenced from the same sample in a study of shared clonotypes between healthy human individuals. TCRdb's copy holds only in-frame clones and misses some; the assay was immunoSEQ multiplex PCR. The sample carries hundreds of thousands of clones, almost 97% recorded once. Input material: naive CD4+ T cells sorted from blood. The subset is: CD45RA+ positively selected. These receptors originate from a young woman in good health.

CDR3 DNA: TGTGCCAGCAGCTTGGCGGGACAGGGTTCACCCCTCCACTTT. Amino acid sequence: CASSLAGQGSPLHF. J is TRBJ1-6 and V is TRBV5-4; TRBD1 aligns across 9 bases. The CDR3 has 14 residues. The germline V gene encodes CDR1 SGHNT and CDR2 YYREEE (reference sequence). V shed 0 bases and J 9 bases; nucleotides not matched to a gene: 1. Full variable domain (missing parts from reference TRBV5-4 and TRBJ1-6): ETGVTQSPTHLIKTRGQQVTLRCSSQSGHNTVSWYQQALGQGPQFIFQYYREEENGRGNFPPRFSGLQFPNYSSELNVNALELDDSALYLCASSLAGQGSPLHFGNGTRLTVT.

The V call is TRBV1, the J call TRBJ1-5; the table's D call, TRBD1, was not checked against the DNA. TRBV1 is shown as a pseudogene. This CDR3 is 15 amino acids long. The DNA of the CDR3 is TGCACCAGCAGCCCCTACCAGGGGTCGGGACAGCCCCAGCATTTT. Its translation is CTSSPYQGSGQPQHF.

CDR3 DNA sequence: TGTGCCAGCAGACCGGGACCAAGCACAGATACGCAGTATTTT. This translates into CASRPGPSTDTQYF. The chain links TRBV27 to TRBJ2-3, with D perhaps being TRBD1 or TRBD2 (5 bases each). Trimming removed 6 bases at V and 0 bases at J, with 10 bases between. Germline V gene sequence: CDR1 MNHEY, CDR2 SMNVEV (reference sequence). The CDR3 is made up of 14 amino acids.

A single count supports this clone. In DNA, the CDR3 is TGCGCCAGCAGCGGGGGCTTAAGACTAGCGGGGATTCCAGATACGCAGTATTTT. It specifies CASSGGLRLAGIPDTQYF. J is TRBJ2-3 and V is TRBV5-1; 11 bases are a match to TRBD2. From germline, CDR1 is SGHRS and CDR2 YFSETQ. The CDR3 loop spans 18 amino acids. With V trimmed by 4 bases and J by 4 bases, 14 bases remained unmatched.

Here the CDR3 DNA reads TGTGCCAGCAGCCGCGGCTCTAGCACAGATACGCAGTATTTT. Residues: CASSRGSSTDTQYF. The chain joins TRBV28 to TRBJ2-3; D gene ambiguous. The germline V gene has CDR1 MDHEN and CDR2 SYDVKM. V was cut by 6 bases and J by 0 bases, with 10 bases left in between. The CDR3 is made up of 14 amino acids.

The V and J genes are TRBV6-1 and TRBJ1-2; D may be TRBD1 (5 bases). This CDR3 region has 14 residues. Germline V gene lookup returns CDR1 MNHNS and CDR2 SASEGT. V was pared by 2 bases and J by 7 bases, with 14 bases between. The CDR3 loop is CASSELRGRRGYTF. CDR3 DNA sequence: TGTGCCAGCAGTGAATTAAGGGGACGGCGTGGCTACACCTTC.

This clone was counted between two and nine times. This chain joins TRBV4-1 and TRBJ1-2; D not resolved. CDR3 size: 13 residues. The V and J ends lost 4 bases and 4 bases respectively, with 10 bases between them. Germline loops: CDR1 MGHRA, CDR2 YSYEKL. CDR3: CASSRMDGYGYTF. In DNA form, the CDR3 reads TGCGCCAGCAGCCGGATGGATGGCTATGGCTACACCTTC.

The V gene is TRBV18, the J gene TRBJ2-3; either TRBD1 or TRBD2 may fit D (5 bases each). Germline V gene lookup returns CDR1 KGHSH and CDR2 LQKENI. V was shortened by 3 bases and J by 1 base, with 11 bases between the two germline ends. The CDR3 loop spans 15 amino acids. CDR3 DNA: TGTGCCAGCTCACCCCGGGGCACCCGCACAGATACGCAGTATTTT. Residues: CASSPRGTRTDTQYF.

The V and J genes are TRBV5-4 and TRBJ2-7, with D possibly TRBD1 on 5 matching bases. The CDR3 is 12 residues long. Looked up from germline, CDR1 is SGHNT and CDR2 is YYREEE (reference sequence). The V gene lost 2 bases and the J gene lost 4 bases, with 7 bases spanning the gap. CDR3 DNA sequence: TGTGCCAGCAGCTTTTCAGGGTACGAGCAGTACTTC. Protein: CASSFSGYEQYF.

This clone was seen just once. The CDR3 loop reads CASSPGTGATDTQYF. The CDR3 DNA reads TGTGCCAGCAGCCCGGGGACAGGAGCAACAGATACGCAGTATTTT. The V call is TRBV7-2, the J call TRBJ2-3, with TRBD1 identical over 8 bases. From germline, CDR1 is SGHTA and CDR2 FQGNSA. CDR3 length equals 15 residues. The ends lost 5 bases at V and 3 bases at J; junction bases unmatched: 7.

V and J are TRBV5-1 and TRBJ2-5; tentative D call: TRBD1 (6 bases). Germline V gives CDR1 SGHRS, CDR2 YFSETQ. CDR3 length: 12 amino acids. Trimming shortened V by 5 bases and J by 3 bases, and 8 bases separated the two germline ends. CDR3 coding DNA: TGCGCCAGCAGTTACAGGGAAGAGACCCAGTACTTC. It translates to CASSYREETQYF.

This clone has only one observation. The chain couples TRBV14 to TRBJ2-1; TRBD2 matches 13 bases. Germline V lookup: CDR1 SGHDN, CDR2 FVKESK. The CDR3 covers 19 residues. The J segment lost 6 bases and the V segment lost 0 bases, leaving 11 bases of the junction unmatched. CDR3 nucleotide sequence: TGTGCCAGCAGCCAAGACTCTCTACTAGCGGGAGGGCTTAGCAATGAGCAGTTCTTC. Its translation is CASSQDSLLAGGLSNEQFF.

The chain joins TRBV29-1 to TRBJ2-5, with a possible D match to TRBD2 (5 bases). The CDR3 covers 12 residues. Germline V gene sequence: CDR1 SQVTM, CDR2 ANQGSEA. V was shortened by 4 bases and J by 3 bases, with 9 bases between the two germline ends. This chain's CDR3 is CSVGTVEETQYF. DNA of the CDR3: TGCAGCGTTGGGACTGTGGAAGAGACCCAGTACTTC.

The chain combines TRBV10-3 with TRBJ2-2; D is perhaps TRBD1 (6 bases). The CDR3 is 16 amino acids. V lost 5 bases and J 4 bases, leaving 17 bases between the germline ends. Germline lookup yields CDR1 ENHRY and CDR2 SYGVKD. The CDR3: CAISYRVTGSTGELFF. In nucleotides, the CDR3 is TGTGCCATCAGTTACAGGGTCACGGGTAGCACCGGGGAGCTGTTTTTT.

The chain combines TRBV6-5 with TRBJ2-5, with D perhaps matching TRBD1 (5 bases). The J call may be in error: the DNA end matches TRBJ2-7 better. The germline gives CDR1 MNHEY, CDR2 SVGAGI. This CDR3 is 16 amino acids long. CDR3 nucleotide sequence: TGTGCCAGCAGTTACTCCTATCCGGCAGGGTCCTACGAGCAGTACTTC. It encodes CASSYSYPAGSYEQYF.

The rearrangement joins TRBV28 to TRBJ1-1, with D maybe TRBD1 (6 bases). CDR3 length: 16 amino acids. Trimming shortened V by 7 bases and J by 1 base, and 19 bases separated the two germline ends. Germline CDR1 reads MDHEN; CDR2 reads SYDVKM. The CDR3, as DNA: TGTGCCAGCATCCCATACCTCGACAGGACGAACACTGAAGCTTTCTTT. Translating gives CASIPYLDRTNTEAFF.

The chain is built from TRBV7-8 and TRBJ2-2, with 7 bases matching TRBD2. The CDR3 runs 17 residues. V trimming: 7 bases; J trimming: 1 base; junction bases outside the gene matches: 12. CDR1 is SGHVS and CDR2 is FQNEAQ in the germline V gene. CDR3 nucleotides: TGTGCCAGCAAGCTTAAATCTGCTAGCGGGAACACCGGGGAGCTGTTTTTT. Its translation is CASKLKSASGNTGELFF.

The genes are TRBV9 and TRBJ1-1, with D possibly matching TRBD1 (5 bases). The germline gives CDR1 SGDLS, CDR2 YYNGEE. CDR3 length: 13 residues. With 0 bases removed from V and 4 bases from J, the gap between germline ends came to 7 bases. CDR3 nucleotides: TGTGCCAGCAGCGTAGGGGGCTTCACTGAAGCTTTCTTT. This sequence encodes CASSVGGFTEAFF. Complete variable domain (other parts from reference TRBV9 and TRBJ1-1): DSGVTQTPKHLITATGQRVTLRCSPRSGDLSVYWYQQSLDQGLQFLIQYYNGEERAKGNILERFSAQQFPDLHSELNLSSLELGDSALYFCASSVGGFTEAFFGQGTRLTVV.

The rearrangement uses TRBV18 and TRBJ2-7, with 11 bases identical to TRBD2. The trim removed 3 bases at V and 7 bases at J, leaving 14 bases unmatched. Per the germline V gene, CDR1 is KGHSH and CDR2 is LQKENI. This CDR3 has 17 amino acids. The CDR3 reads CASSPVAGGPLSGEQYF. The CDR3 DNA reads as TGTGCCAGCTCACCCGTAGCGGGAGGGCCCCTTAGTGGTGAGCAGTACTTC.

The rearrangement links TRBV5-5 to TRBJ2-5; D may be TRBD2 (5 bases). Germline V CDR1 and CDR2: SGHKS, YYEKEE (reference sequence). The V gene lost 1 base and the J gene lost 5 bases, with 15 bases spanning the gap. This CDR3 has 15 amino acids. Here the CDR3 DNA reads TGTGCCAGCAGCTTGTTGGTGGGAGAGGATGAGACCCAGTACTTC. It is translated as CASSLLVGEDETQYF.

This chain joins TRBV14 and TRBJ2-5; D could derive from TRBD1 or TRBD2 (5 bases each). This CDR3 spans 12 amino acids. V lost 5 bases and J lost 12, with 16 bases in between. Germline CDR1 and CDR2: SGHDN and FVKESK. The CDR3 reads CASSGRVGPKYF. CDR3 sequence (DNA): TGTGCCAGCAGCGGACGCGTGGGACCCAAGTACTTC.

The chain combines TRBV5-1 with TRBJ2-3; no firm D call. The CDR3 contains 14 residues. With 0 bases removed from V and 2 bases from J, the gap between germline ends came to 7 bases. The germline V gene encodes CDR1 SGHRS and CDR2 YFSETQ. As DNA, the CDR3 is TGCGCCAGCAGCTTGGTCCCAGTCACAGATACGCAGTATTTT. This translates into CASSLVPVTDTQYF.

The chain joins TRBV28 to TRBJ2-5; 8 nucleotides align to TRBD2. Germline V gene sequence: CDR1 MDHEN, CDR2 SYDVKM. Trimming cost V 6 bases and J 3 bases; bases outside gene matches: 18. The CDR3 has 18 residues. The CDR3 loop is CASSQLPRGFSGKETQYF. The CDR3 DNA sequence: TGTGCCAGCAGCCAATTACCCCGGGGCTTTAGCGGGAAAGAGACCCAGTACTTC. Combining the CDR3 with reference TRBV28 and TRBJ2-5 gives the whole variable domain DVKVTQSSRYLVKRTGEKVFLECVQDMDHENMFWYRQDPGLGLRLIYFSYDVKMKEKGDIPEGYSVSREKKERFSLILESASTNQTSMYLCASSQLPRGFSGKETQYFGPGTRLLVL.

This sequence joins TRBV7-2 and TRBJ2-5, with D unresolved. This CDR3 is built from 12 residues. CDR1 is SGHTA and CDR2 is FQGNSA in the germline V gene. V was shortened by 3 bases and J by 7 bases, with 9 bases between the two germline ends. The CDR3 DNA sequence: TGTGCCAGCAGCTTTCTTGTTGGGACCCAGTACTTC. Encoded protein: CASSFLVGTQYF.

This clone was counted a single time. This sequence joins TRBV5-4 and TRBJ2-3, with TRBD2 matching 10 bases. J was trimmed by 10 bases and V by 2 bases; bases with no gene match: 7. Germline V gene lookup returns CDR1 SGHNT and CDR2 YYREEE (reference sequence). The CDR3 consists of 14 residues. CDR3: CASSFGLAGDPQYF. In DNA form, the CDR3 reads TGTGCCAGCAGCTTTGGCCTAGCGGGAGACCCGCAGTATTTT.

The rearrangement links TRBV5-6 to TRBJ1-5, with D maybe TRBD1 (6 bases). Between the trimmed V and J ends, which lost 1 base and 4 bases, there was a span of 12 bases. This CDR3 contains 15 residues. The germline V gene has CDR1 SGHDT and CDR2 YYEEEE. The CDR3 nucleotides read TGTGCCAGCAGCTTGACAGGGAATTCAAATCAGCCCCAGCATTTT. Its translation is CASSLTGNSNQPQHF.

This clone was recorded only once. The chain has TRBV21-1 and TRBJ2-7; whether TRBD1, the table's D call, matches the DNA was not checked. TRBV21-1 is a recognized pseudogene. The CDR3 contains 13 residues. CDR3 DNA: TGTGCCAGCAGGGACACGGGTTCCTACGAGCAGTACTTC. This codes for CASRDTGSYEQYF.

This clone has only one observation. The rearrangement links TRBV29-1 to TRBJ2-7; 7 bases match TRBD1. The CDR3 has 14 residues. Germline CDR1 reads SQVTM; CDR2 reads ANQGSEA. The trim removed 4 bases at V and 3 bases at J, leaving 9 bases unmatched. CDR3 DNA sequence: TGCAGCGTTGGAACGTCAGGACAGGACTACGAGCAGTACTTC. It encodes CSVGTSGQDYEQYF.